The 20 T cell receptor beta chains below all came from one sample that was sequenced in a study of blood T cell repertoires in COVID-19. The assay was immunoSEQ multiplex PCR, and TCRdb's table has in-frame clones only and misses some. This sample has some 150,000 clones, with roughly 83% found just once. Input material: peripheral blood. The source of these receptors is a woman of 80 years or more with acute or convalescent COVID-19.

This clone has just one count. The rearrangement joins TRBV5-1 to TRBJ2-5; 10 nucleotides match TRBD1. Per germline, CDR1 SGHRS and CDR2 YFSETQ. This CDR3 spans 16 amino acids. Trimming took 4 bases from V and 0 from J; bases not matched to a gene: 6. CDR3 DNA: TGCGCCAGCAGCGATGGACAGGGGGGTTACCAAGAGACCCAGTACTTC. This sequence encodes CASSDGQGGYQETQYF.

V usage is TRBV30 and J usage is TRBJ1-1; 7 bases are a match to TRBD1. Per the germline V gene, CDR1 is GTSNPN and CDR2 is SVGIG (reference sequence). V was clipped by 4 bases and J by 1 base; unmatched bases: 0. The CDR3 is 12 residues long. The CDR3 nucleotides read TGTGCCTGGAACAGGGGGAACACTGAAGCTTTCTTT. This sequence encodes CAWNRGNTEAFF.

The gene calls are TRBV5-8 and TRBJ1-2; D gene ambiguous. The CDR3 loop spans 16 amino acids. Trimming shortened V by 5 bases and J by 6 bases, and 23 bases separated the two germline ends. Per germline, CDR1 SGHTS and CDR2 YDEGEE. This CDR3 reads CASRTRSAYQLDGYTF. DNA for the CDR3: TGTGCCAGCAGAACCCGGAGCGCTTATCAGCTAGATGGCTACACCTTC.

The chain has TRBV4-1 and TRBJ2-5; no reliable D call. Trimming cost V 0 bases and J 4 bases, with 12 bases left between them. The CDR3 contains 15 residues. The germline gives CDR1 MGHRA, CDR2 YSYEKL. DNA of the CDR3: TGCGCCAGCAGCCAAGAGTTTCGTATGAGAGAGACCCAGTACTTC. Translating it yields CASSQEFRMRETQYF.

J is TRBJ1-1 and V is TRBV7-6; 7 nucleotides match TRBD1. Germline loops: CDR1 SGHVS, CDR2 FNYEAQ. The V gene end was trimmed by 5 bases and the J gene end by 0 bases; junction bases not matched to a gene: 6. The CDR3 spans 15 residues. The CDR3 is CASSTRQGLNTEAFF. For the CDR3, the DNA is TGTGCCAGCAGCACCAGACAGGGCCTGAACACTGAAGCTTTCTTT.

The chain carries TRBV2 and TRBJ1-1; possible D gene TRBD1, 5 bases. Deletions cut 6 bases from V and 0 bases from J, with 11 bases between. Per the germline V gene, CDR1 is SNHLY and CDR2 is FYNNEI. The CDR3 is 14 residues long. CDR3 residues: CASRIGVMNTEAFF. CDR3 sequence (DNA): TGTGCCAGCAGGATAGGGGTTATGAACACTGAAGCTTTCTTT.

The chain recombines TRBV19 with TRBJ1-1; maybe TRBD1 (5 bases). Germline V lookup: CDR1 LNHDA, CDR2 SQIVND (reference sequence). Trimming left V 6 bases short and J 4 bases short, with 9 bases between. This CDR3 is built from 12 residues. CDR3 bases: TGTGCCAGTAGGGGGCGAGGCACTGAAGCTTTCTTT. Residues: CASRGRGTEAFF.

This sequence joins TRBV28 and TRBJ1-2; weak D call: TRBD1 (5 bases). The germline CDR1 and CDR2 sequences are MDHEN and SYDVKM. The CDR3 contains 12 residues. The ends were cut back, 2 bases at V and 8 bases at J, with 9 bases in the middle. The CDR3 sequence: CASSLSTGGYTF. CDR3 sequence (DNA): TGTGCCAGCAGTTTAAGTACAGGCGGCTACACCTTC.

V gene TRBV18 combines with J gene TRBJ1-6, with D perhaps TRBD1 (5 bases). V shed 3 bases and J shed 6 bases, with 9 bases lying between them. The CDR3 has 14 residues. Germline CDR1 KGHSH, CDR2 LQKENI. The CDR3 DNA reads as TGTGCCAGCTCACCGGCCGGGGGTAATTCACCCCTCCACTTT. Its translation is CASSPAGGNSPLHF.

J is TRBJ2-5 and V is TRBV29-1, with D possibly being TRBD1 (5 bases). The germline gives CDR1 SQVTM, CDR2 ANQGSEA. V shed 6 bases and J shed 1 base, with 9 bases lying between them. The CDR3 contains 12 residues. The CDR3 region is CSVTESQETQYF. CDR3 sequence (DNA): TGCAGCGTGACAGAGAGCCAAGAGACCCAGTACTTC.

The chain links TRBV5-1 to TRBJ1-4; the match to TRBD1 covers 7 bases. The CDR3 runs 15 residues. V lost 3 bases, J lost 3 bases, and 5 bases stayed unmatched. The germline V gene has CDR1 SGHRS and CDR2 YFSETQ. The CDR3 region is CASSWGGTANEKLFF. The CDR3 DNA follows: TGCGCCAGCAGCTGGGGCGGGACAGCTAATGAAAAACTGTTTTTT.

This clone has only a few counts. The chain recombines TRBV5-5 with TRBJ1-1; no clear D. The CDR3 covers 15 residues. V lost 4 bases to trimming and J lost 0 bases, with 13 bases between them. Germline CDR1 SGHKS, CDR2 YYEKEE (reference sequence). In DNA form, the CDR3 reads TGTGCCAGCAGCCCGACTCCAATCATGAACACTGAAGCTTTCTTT. Translating it yields CASSPTPIMNTEAFF.

The gene calls are TRBV27 and TRBJ1-6; TRBD1 might be the D (5 bases). Trimming cost V 2 bases and J 7 bases, with 18 bases left between them. Germline V gene lookup returns CDR1 MNHEY and CDR2 SMNVEV (reference sequence). This CDR3 comprises 17 residues. CDR3 region: CASSLRWGSSENSPLHF. The CDR3 coding sequence is TGTGCCAGCAGTTTACGATGGGGCTCTTCAGAAAATTCACCCCTCCACTTT.

V gene TRBV5-1 combines with J gene TRBJ1-1, with 9 nucleotides matching TRBD1. The CDR3 sequence is 12 residues long. Per germline, CDR1 SGHRS and CDR2 YFSETQ. V dropped 3 bases and J dropped 11; count of bases not matched to a gene: 5. Written as DNA, the CDR3 is TGCGCCAGCAGCTCGGGACAGGGCTTGGCTTTCTTT. Translation: CASSSGQGLAFF.

V and J are TRBV19 and TRBJ2-7; TRBD1 matches at 9 bases. This CDR3 region has 16 residues. The V gene end was trimmed by 5 bases and the J gene end by 2 bases; junction bases not matched to a gene: 10. Germline CDR1 LNHDA, CDR2 SQIVND (reference sequence). This CDR3 reads CASSDHRGLRPYEQYF. The CDR3 DNA sequence: TGTGCCAGTAGTGATCACAGGGGGCTACGACCCTACGAGCAGTACTTC.

A few counts support this clone. The V call is TRBV7-2, the J call TRBJ1-5; D is unclear. The V gene lost 6 bases and the J gene lost 7 bases, with 19 bases spanning the gap. Per the germline V gene, CDR1 is SGHTA and CDR2 is FQGNSA. This CDR3 is 15 amino acids long. The CDR3 sequence is CASSPAGNSGQPQHF. CDR3 DNA: TGTGCCAGCAGTCCAGCGGGGAACTCCGGGCAGCCCCAGCATTTT.

The chain recombines TRBV5-1 with TRBJ2-3; no clear D. CDR1 is SGHRS, CDR2 YFSETQ, per germline. The length of the CDR3 is 14 residues. Trimming took 4 bases from V and 1 from J, leaving 10 bases between them. The CDR3 loop reads CASSPDPGTDTQYF. In nucleotides, the CDR3 is TGCGCCAGCAGCCCCGATCCGGGCACAGATACGCAGTATTTT.

The CDR3 coding sequence is TGTGCCAGCAGCGACACAGACCGCCCTAATGAAAAACTGTTTTTT. It is translated as CASSDTDRPNEKLFF. The rearrangement links TRBV9 to TRBJ1-4; no definite D call. The ends were cut back, 3 bases at V and 3 bases at J, with 12 bases in the middle. The CDR3 extends over 15 amino acids. CDR1 and CDR2 (germline): SGDLS, YYNGEE. Together with reference TRBV9 and TRBJ1-4, the CDR3 gives the full variable domain: DSGVTQTPKHLITATGQRVTLRCSPRSGDLSVYWYQQSLDQGLQFLIQYYNGEERAKGNILERFSAQQFPDLHSELNLSSLELGDSALYFCASSDTDRPNEKLFFGSGTQLSVL.

The table lists this clone with a count of one. The J gene is TRBJ1-2, the V gene TRBV11-2; no clear D gene. Trimming stripped 5 bases from V and 8 bases from J, with 12 bases between. The germline V gene encodes CDR1 SGHAT and CDR2 FQNNGV. CDR3 length: 12 residues. This CDR3 is CASSQTAGGYTF. The DNA for the CDR3 is TGTGCCAGCAGCCAAACTGCAGGCGGCTACACCTTC.

This clone appeared once. V gene TRBV3-1 (or the pseudogene TRBV3-2) combines with J gene TRBJ1-6; TRBD1 might be the D (5 bases). V was clipped by 0 bases and J by 12 bases, with 12 bases between them. The CDR3 extends over 14 amino acids. Germline V gene sequence: CDR1 LGHDT, CDR2 YNNKEL (reference sequence). DNA of the CDR3: TGTGCCAGCAGCCAAGACCTAACCGGGGGACCCCTCCACTTT. Its protein is CASSQDLTGGPLHF.